This is a list of T cell receptor beta chains from one sample in a study of cytomegalovirus exposure and HLA in healthy donors. Assay: immunoSEQ multiplex PCR; the TCRdb copy retains only in-frame clones and omits some. The sample holds under 200,000 clones, roughly 80% seen once. Sequenced sample: PBMCs. The receptor source for this set is a man aged 25-45 years in good health and CMV-seronegative. The CDR3 runs from the conserved cysteine through the conserved F or W. Fields, in order: D gene, V gene, clone size, J gene, CDR3 DNA, CDR3 protein. The D gene is left open where the match is weak. Rows may omit the clone size; those that give it use once, few, many or a size class.

TRBD2	TRBV19	once	TRBJ2-7	TGTGCCAGTAGTTCCGGACTAGCGGGCTACGAGCAGTACTTC	CASSSGLAGYEQYF
.	TRBV27	few	TRBJ2-7	TGTGCCAGCAGTTCGGCCGAGGACTTCCCCTACGAGCAGTACTTC	CASSSAEDFPYEQYF
TRBD2	TRBV6-1	.	TRBJ2-3	TGTGCCAGCAGTGAAAGGCCGGGAGGGGTGACAGATACGCAGTATTTT	CASSERPGGVTDTQYF
TRBD2	TRBV27	.	TRBJ2-3	TGTGCCAGCAGTTTGCCGGGACTAGCGGGAGGTAGCACAGATACGCAGTATTTT	CASSLPGLAGGSTDTQYF
TRBD2	TRBV7-9	.	TRBJ2-1	TGTGCCAGCAGCTACTTAGCGGGGGGGCCGATTGAGCAGTTCTTC	CASSYLAGGPIEQFF
.	TRBV6-5	few	TRBJ2-5	TGTGCCAGCAGTTACTCACGGTCGGGGGAGACCCAGTACTTC	CASSYSRSGETQYF
.	TRBV15	few	TRBJ1-4	TGTGCCACCAGCAGACCCTTCTCAGGGGAGAGGGAAAAACTGTTTTTT	CATSRPFSGEREKLFF
.	TRBV5-1	once	TRBJ2-6	TGCGCCAGCATGGTTTCCGGGACATTCGTCTCTGGCTCTGGGGCCAACGTCCTGACTTTC	CASMVSGTFVSGSGANVLTF
TRBD2	TRBV19	.	TRBJ2-5	TGTGCCAGTAGACCCCCCGGACTAGCGGGGGCACGGGAGACCCAGTACTTC	CASRPPGLAGARETQYF
.	TRBV14	.	TRBJ2-1	TGTGCCAGCAGCCAAGTCTGGAGCAATGAGCAGTTCTTC	CASSQVWSNEQFF
.	TRBV10-1	.	TRBJ2-1	TGCGCCAGCAGTCCCCTGGGGGGGGCCAGGAATGAGCAGTTCTTC	CASSPLGGARNEQFF
.	TRBV7-9	.	TRBJ2-5	TGTGCCAGCAGCTTAGCGGCAGGGCTTCTAGAGACCCAGTACTTC	CASSLAAGLLETQYF
TRBD1	TRBV7-3	.	TRBJ1-6	TGTGCCAGCAGCCTCGGGGGTTTGAGGGGGCATAATTCACCCCTCCACTTT	CASSLGGLRGHNSPLHF